This TCR beta chain was captured by sequencing in a study of blood T cell repertoires in COVID-19. Some clones are missing from TCRdb's copy, which holds only in-frame ones; the method was immunoSEQ multiplex PCR. The table has fewer than 70,000 clones, about 78% seen once. From germline, CDR1 is GTSNPN and CDR2 SVGIG (reference sequence). The CDR3 is made up of 13 amino acids. Between the trimmed V and J ends, which lost 4 bases and 2 bases, there was a span of 11 bases. This sequence joins TRBV30 and TRBJ1-1; D is possibly TRBD1 (6 bases). Specimen: peripheral blood. This clonotype was obtained from a human donor in a cohort sampled during active COVID-19. CDR3 DNA sequence: TGTGCCTGGACGCGACAGGCTAACACTGAAGCTTTCTTT. Translation gives CAWTRQANTEAFF.